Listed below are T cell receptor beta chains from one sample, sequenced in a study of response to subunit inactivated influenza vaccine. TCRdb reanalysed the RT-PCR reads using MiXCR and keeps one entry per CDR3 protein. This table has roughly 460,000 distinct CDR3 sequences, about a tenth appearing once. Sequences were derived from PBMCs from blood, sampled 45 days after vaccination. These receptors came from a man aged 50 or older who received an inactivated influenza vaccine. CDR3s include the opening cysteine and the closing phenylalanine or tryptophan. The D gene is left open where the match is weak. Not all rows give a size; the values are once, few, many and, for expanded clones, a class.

CDR3aa: CASTFSGSYNEQFF; CDR3nt: TGTGCCAGCACGTTTAGCGGGAGTTACAATGAGCAGTTCTTC; abundance: -; v_gene: TRBV6-2/TRBV6-3; j_gene: TRBJ2-1; d_gene: TRBD2
CDR3aa: CASRLTSGGGYEQYF; CDR3nt: TGTGCCAGCAGACTGACTAGCGGGGGAGGCTACGAGCAGTACTTC; abundance: -; v_gene: TRBV5-5; j_gene: TRBJ2-7; d_gene: TRBD2
CDR3aa: CASRLTGGRVDTQYF; CDR3nt: TGCGCCAGCAGACTGACAGGGGGCAGGGTAGATACGCAGTATTTT; abundance: -; v_gene: TRBV5-1; j_gene: TRBJ2-3; d_gene: TRBD1
CDR3aa: CASSYIFNQPQHF; CDR3nt: TGTGCCAGCAGTTACATATTCAATCAGCCCCAGCATTTT; abundance: -; v_gene: TRBV6-2/TRBV6-3; j_gene: TRBJ1-5; d_gene: -
CDR3aa: CSVDRAGRNNEQFF; CDR3nt: TGCAGCGTTGATAGGGCGGGAAGAAATAATGAGCAGTTCTTC; abundance: many; v_gene: TRBV29-1; j_gene: TRBJ2-1; d_gene: -
CDR3aa: CASSPSTGSNTEAFF; CDR3nt: TGTGCCAGCAGTCCCTCGACAGGGAGTAACACTGAAGCTTTCTTT; abundance: many; v_gene: TRBV12-3/TRBV12-4; j_gene: TRBJ1-1; d_gene: TRBD1
CDR3aa: CSAQRGLFFNENSPLHF; CDR3nt: TGCAGTGCCCAAAGGGGGTTATTTTTTAACGAGAATTCACCCCTCCACTTT; abundance: few; v_gene: TRBV20-1; j_gene: TRBJ1-6; d_gene: -
CDR3aa: CASSERGGSTDTQYF; CDR3nt: TGTGCCAGCAGCGAGAGGGGCGGGAGCACAGATACGCAGTATTTT; abundance: -; v_gene: TRBV7-3; j_gene: TRBJ2-3; d_gene: -
CDR3aa: CASSISLQETQYF; CDR3nt: TGTGCCAGTAGTATAAGTTTGCAAGAGACCCAGTACTTC; abundance: -; v_gene: TRBV19; j_gene: TRBJ2-5; d_gene: -
CDR3aa: CAISESHRGINEQYF; CDR3nt: TGTGCCATCAGTGAGTCGCACAGGGGGATTAACGAGCAGTACTTC; abundance: many; v_gene: TRBV10-3; j_gene: TRBJ2-7; d_gene: TRBD1
CDR3aa: CASSSRASRETQYF; CDR3nt: TGTGCCAGCAGCTCCCGGGCTTCAAGGGAGACCCAGTACTTC; abundance: few; v_gene: TRBV7-2; j_gene: TRBJ2-5; d_gene: -
CDR3aa: CSVQPTGTETQYF; CDR3nt: TGCAGCGTTCAACCGACAGGAACCGAGACCCAGTACTTC; abundance: many; v_gene: TRBV29-1; j_gene: TRBJ2-5; d_gene: -
CDR3aa: CASSHSYTDTQYF; CDR3nt: TGTGCCAGCAGCCATAGCTACACAGATACGCAGTATTTT; abundance: few; v_gene: TRBV3-1; j_gene: TRBJ2-3; d_gene: -
CDR3aa: CIQGPRDSYNEQFF; CDR3nt: TGCATTCAAGGTCCCCGGGATTCCTACAATGAGCAGTTCTTC; abundance: few; v_gene: TRBV20-1; j_gene: TRBJ2-1; d_gene: -
CDR3aa: CASRWGTGSYNEQFF; CDR3nt: TGCGCCAGCCGTTGGGGGACTGGCTCCTACAATGAGCAGTTCTTC; abundance: many; v_gene: TRBV5-1; j_gene: TRBJ2-1; d_gene: -
CDR3aa: CASSLAWGALDTGELFF; CDR3nt: TGTGCCAGCAGCTTGGCATGGGGAGCGTTGGACACCGGGGAGCTGTTTTTT; abundance: few; v_gene: TRBV7-9; j_gene: TRBJ2-2; d_gene: -
CDR3aa: CNVLWDYGYTF; CDR3nt: TGCAACGTGTTGTGGGACTATGGCTACACCTTC; abundance: few; v_gene: TRBV29-1; j_gene: TRBJ1-2; d_gene: -
CDR3aa: CASSLSGGTRTGELFF; CDR3nt: TGTGCCAGCAGCTTATCAGGGGGCACTAGGACCGGGGAGCTGTTTTTT; abundance: -; v_gene: TRBV11-1; j_gene: TRBJ2-2; d_gene: TRBD1
CDR3aa: CASSQGFLAETYNEQFF; CDR3nt: TGCGCCAGCAGCCAAGGGTTTCTAGCGGAAACCTACAATGAGCAGTTCTTC; abundance: few; v_gene: TRBV4-3; j_gene: TRBJ2-1; d_gene: TRBD2
CDR3aa: CASSLNVAVYDEQYF; CDR3nt: TGTGCCAGCAGCTTGAACGTTGCTGTTTATGACGAGCAGTACTTC; abundance: few; v_gene: TRBV5-5; j_gene: TRBJ2-7; d_gene: -
CDR3aa: CASSQVRNEQFF; CDR3nt: TGTGCCAGCAGCCAGGTCAGGAATGAGCAGTTCTTC; abundance: -; v_gene: TRBV4-2; j_gene: TRBJ2-1; d_gene: -
CDR3aa: CASSWRDEQFF; CDR3nt: TGTGCCAGCAGTTGGAGGGATGAGCAGTTCTTC; abundance: many; v_gene: TRBV12-3/TRBV12-4; j_gene: TRBJ2-1; d_gene: -
CDR3aa: CASSLGQRSSYEQYF; CDR3nt: TGTGCCAGCAGCTTAGGACAGAGGAGCTCCTACGAGCAGTACTTC; abundance: -; v_gene: TRBV11-2; j_gene: TRBJ2-7; d_gene: -
CDR3aa: CASTFWGQGNTEAFF; CDR3nt: TGTGCCAGCACTTTCTGGGGGCAGGGGAACACTGAAGCTTTCTTT; abundance: few; v_gene: TRBV7-9; j_gene: TRBJ1-1; d_gene: -
CDR3aa: CASRRTGGYEQYF; CDR3nt: TGTGCCAGCAGACGGACAGGGGGCTACGAGCAGTACTTC; abundance: many; v_gene: TRBV12-3/TRBV12-4; j_gene: TRBJ2-7; d_gene: TRBD1
CDR3aa: CASSLGDRGAYNEQFF; CDR3nt: TGTGCCAGCAGCCTGGGGGACAGGGGAGCCTACAATGAGCAGTTCTTC; abundance: -; v_gene: TRBV4-2; j_gene: TRBJ2-1; d_gene: TRBD1
CDR3aa: CAISERSDTVELFF; CDR3nt: TGTGCCATCAGTGAGAGGTCAGACACCGTGGAGCTGTTTTTT; abundance: -; v_gene: TRBV10-3; j_gene: TRBJ2-2; d_gene: -
CDR3aa: CASSLRGQGGQQYF; CDR3nt: TGTGCCAGCAGCCTAAGAGGGCAGGGAGGGCAGCAGTACTTC; abundance: many; v_gene: TRBV6-1; j_gene: TRBJ2-7; d_gene: TRBD2
CDR3aa: CASRTPGGGYTF; CDR3nt: TGTGCCAGCAGAACCCCCGGGGGGGGCTACACCTTC; abundance: -; v_gene: TRBV6-2/TRBV6-3; j_gene: TRBJ1-2; d_gene: -
CDR3aa: CASSFGTGGNNEQFF; CDR3nt: TGCGCCAGCAGCTTCGGGACAGGGGGCAACAATGAGCAGTTCTTC; abundance: -; v_gene: TRBV5-1; j_gene: TRBJ2-1; d_gene: TRBD1
CDR3aa: CASRKRGQITDTQYF; CDR3nt: TGTGCCAGTAGAAAAAGGGGGCAAATCACAGATACGCAGTATTTT; abundance: -; v_gene: TRBV3-1; j_gene: TRBJ2-3; d_gene: TRBD1
CDR3aa: CASHRWGQPQHF; CDR3nt: TGTGCCAGCCATAGATGGGGTCAGCCCCAGCATTTT; abundance: -; v_gene: TRBV28; j_gene: TRBJ1-5; d_gene: -
CDR3aa: CASSYWGQGYEQYF; CDR3nt: TGTGCCAGCAGTTACTGGGGACAGGGCTACGAGCAGTACTTC; abundance: -; v_gene: TRBV6-2/TRBV6-3; j_gene: TRBJ2-7; d_gene: TRBD1
CDR3aa: CASSLGTSKLSTDTQYF; CDR3nt: TGCGCCAGCAGCTTGGGAACTAGCAAATTGAGCACAGATACGCAGTATTTT; abundance: -; v_gene: TRBV5-1; j_gene: TRBJ2-3; d_gene: -
CDR3aa: CASSFSGRANEQFF; CDR3nt: TGTGCCAGCAGTTTTAGCGGGAGGGCCAATGAGCAGTTCTTC; abundance: many; v_gene: TRBV28; j_gene: TRBJ2-1; d_gene: TRBD2
CDR3aa: CASSQDPAGGYNEQFF; CDR3nt: TGCGCCAGCAGCCAAGATCCAGCGGGAGGTTACAATGAGCAGTTCTTC; abundance: many; v_gene: TRBV4-3; j_gene: TRBJ2-1; d_gene: TRBD2
CDR3aa: CASSLKWEAGELFF; CDR3nt: TGTGCCAGCAGCTTAAAGTGGGAGGCCGGGGAGCTGTTTTTT; abundance: -; v_gene: TRBV7-8; j_gene: TRBJ2-2; d_gene: -
CDR3aa: CASGLGRANYGYTF; CDR3nt: TGTGCCAGCGGACTGGGGAGAGCTAACTATGGCTACACCTTC; abundance: -; v_gene: TRBV6-2/TRBV6-3; j_gene: TRBJ1-2; d_gene: -
CDR3aa: CASSDQGVPNQPQHF; CDR3nt: TGTGCCAGCAGTGATCAGGGGGTCCCCAATCAGCCCCAGCATTTT; abundance: few; v_gene: TRBV12-3/TRBV12-4; j_gene: TRBJ1-5; d_gene: TRBD1
CDR3aa: CASSLLAGFYEQYF; CDR3nt: TGTGCCAGCAGCTTACTAGCGGGCTTCTACGAGCAGTACTTC; abundance: few; v_gene: TRBV7-2; j_gene: TRBJ2-7; d_gene: TRBD2
CDR3aa: CASSSDPWAVKLFF; CDR3nt: TGTGCCAGCAGTTCGGACCCCTGGGCGGTTAAACTGTTTTTT; abundance: few; v_gene: TRBV6-5; j_gene: TRBJ1-4; d_gene: -
CDR3aa: CASRKDRGDYGYTF; CDR3nt: TGTGCCAGCAGAAAGGACAGGGGAGACTATGGCTACACCTTC; abundance: -; v_gene: TRBV9; j_gene: TRBJ1-2; d_gene: TRBD1
CDR3aa: CASSRSFVSFF; CDR3nt: TGTGCCAGCAGCCGGAGCTTTGTATCTTTCTTT; abundance: few; v_gene: TRBV3-1; j_gene: TRBJ1-1; d_gene: -
CDR3aa: CATSRDQARAFEQFF; CDR3nt: TGTGCCACCAGCAGAGATCAAGCCAGGGCGTTTGAGCAGTTCTTC; abundance: many; v_gene: TRBV15; j_gene: TRBJ2-1; d_gene: -
CDR3aa: CAISESTLHNEQFF; CDR3nt: TGTGCCATCAGTGAGTCGACTCTTCACAATGAGCAGTTCTTC; abundance: -; v_gene: TRBV10-3; j_gene: TRBJ2-1; d_gene: -
CDR3aa: CASSSAGNPPGYTF; CDR3nt: TGCGCCAGCAGCTCCGCCGGGAATCCACCGGGCTACACCTTC; abundance: -; v_gene: TRBV4-1; j_gene: TRBJ1-2; d_gene: -
CDR3aa: CATSRGASNADNEQFF; CDR3nt: TGTGCCACCAGCAGAGGTGCCTCCAACGCCGACAATGAGCAGTTCTTC; abundance: few; v_gene: TRBV15; j_gene: TRBJ2-1; d_gene: -
CDR3aa: CSVEVWTSVGAQYF; CDR3nt: TGCAGCGTTGAAGTCTGGACTAGCGTAGGCGCCCAGTACTTC; abundance: -; v_gene: TRBV29-1; j_gene: TRBJ2-5; d_gene: TRBD2
CDR3aa: CASSSPNSREQFF; CDR3nt: TGTGCCAGCAGCTCCCCTAATTCGCGAGAGCAGTTCTTC; abundance: -; v_gene: TRBV11-2; j_gene: TRBJ2-1; d_gene: -
CDR3aa: CASSLVGRGGETQYF; CDR3nt: TGTGCCAGCAGCTTAGTCGGCAGGGGCGGAGAGACCCAGTACTTC; abundance: few; v_gene: TRBV7-9; j_gene: TRBJ2-5; d_gene: -
CDR3aa: CASRQGGVTNEKLFF; CDR3nt: TGTGCCAGCAGACAGGGGGGGGTGACTAATGAAAAACTGTTTTTT; abundance: -; v_gene: TRBV12-3/TRBV12-4; j_gene: TRBJ1-4; d_gene: TRBD1
CDR3aa: CATSGLAGYTQYF; CDR3nt: TGTGCCACCAGTGGGTTAGCGGGATATACGCAGTATTTT; abundance: few; v_gene: TRBV24-1; j_gene: TRBJ2-3; d_gene: TRBD2
CDR3aa: CASSLRLPGGYEQYF; CDR3nt: TGCGCCAGCAGCCTCCGACTCCCGGGTGGCTACGAGCAGTACTTC; abundance: once; v_gene: TRBV4-1; j_gene: TRBJ2-7; d_gene: -
CDR3aa: CASSGGGRERAQETQYF; CDR3nt: TGTGCCAGCAGTGGAGGGGGTCGGGAGCGGGCCCAAGAGACCCAGTACTTC; abundance: -; v_gene: TRBV6-1; j_gene: TRBJ2-5; d_gene: -
CDR3aa: CASTPTVGGSSYEQYF; CDR3nt: TGCGCCAGCACCCCAACGGTAGGGGGGAGCTCCTACGAGCAGTACTTC; abundance: few; v_gene: TRBV10-2; j_gene: TRBJ2-7; d_gene: -
CDR3aa: CASSLDGMRNQPQHF; CDR3nt: TGCGCCAGCAGCTTGGACGGAATGAGAAATCAGCCCCAGCATTTT; abundance: -; v_gene: TRBV5-1; j_gene: TRBJ1-5; d_gene: -
CDR3aa: CASSLIPYEQYF; CDR3nt: TGTGCCAGCAGCTTAATTCCCTACGAGCAGTACTTC; abundance: few; v_gene: TRBV7-9; j_gene: TRBJ2-7; d_gene: -
CDR3aa: CASSVEGAGGPVVQYF; CDR3nt: TGTGCCAGCAGCGTAGAAGGGGCGGGGGGGCCAGTAGTGCAGTATTTT; abundance: once; v_gene: TRBV9; j_gene: TRBJ2-3; d_gene: TRBD2
CDR3aa: CASSLRGITEAFF; CDR3nt: TGTGCCAGCAGCTTAAGGGGGATCACTGAAGCTTTCTTT; abundance: few; v_gene: TRBV7-9; j_gene: TRBJ1-1; d_gene: -